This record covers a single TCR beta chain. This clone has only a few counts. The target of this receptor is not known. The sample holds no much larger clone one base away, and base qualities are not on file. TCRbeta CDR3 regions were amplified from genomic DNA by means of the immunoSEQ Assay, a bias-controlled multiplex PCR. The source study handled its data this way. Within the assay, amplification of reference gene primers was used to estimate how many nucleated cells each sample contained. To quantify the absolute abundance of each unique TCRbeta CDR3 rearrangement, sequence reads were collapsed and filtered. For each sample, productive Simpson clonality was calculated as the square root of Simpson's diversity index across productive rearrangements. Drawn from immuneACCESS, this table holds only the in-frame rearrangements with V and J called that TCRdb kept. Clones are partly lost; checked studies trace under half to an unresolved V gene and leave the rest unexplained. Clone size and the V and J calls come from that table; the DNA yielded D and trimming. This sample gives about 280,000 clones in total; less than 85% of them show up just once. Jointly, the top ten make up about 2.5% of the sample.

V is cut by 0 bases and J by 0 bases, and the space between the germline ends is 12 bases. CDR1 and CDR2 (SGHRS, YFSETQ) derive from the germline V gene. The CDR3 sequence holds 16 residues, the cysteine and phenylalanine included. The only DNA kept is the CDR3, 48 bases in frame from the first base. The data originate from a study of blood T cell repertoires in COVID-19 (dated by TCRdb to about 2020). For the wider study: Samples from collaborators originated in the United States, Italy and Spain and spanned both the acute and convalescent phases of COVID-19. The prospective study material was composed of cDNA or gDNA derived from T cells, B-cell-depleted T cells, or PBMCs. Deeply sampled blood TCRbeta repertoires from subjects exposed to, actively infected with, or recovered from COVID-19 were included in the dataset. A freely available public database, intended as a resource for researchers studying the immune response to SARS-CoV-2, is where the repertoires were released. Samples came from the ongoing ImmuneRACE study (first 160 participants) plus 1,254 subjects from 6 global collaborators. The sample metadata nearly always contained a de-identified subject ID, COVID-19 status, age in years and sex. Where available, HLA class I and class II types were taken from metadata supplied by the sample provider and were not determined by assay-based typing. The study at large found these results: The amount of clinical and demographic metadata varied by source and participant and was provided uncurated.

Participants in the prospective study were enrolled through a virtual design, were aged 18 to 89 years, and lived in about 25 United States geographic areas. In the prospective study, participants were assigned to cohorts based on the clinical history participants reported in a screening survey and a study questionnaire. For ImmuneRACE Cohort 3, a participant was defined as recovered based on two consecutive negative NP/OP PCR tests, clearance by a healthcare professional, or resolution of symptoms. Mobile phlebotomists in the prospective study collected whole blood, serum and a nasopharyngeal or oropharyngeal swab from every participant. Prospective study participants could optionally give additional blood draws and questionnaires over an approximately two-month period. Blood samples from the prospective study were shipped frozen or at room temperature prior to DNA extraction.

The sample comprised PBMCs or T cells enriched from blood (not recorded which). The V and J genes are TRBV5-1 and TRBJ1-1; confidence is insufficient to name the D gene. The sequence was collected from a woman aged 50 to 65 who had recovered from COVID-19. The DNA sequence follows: TGCGCCAGCAGCTTGGCAGGAGGATTAATGAACACTGAAGCTTTCTTT. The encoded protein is CASSLAGGLMNTEAFF.